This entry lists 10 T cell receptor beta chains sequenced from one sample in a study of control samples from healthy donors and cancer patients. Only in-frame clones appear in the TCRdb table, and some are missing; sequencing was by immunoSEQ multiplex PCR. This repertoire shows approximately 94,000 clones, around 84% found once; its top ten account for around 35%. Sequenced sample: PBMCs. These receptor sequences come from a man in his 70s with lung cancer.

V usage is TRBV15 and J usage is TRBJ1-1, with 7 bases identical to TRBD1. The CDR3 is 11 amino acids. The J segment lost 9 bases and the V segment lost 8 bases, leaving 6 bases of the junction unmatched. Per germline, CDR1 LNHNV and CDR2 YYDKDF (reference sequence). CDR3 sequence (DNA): TGTGCCACCGCGACAGGGATAAAAGCTTTCTTT. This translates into CATATGIKAFF.

The CDR3, as DNA: TGCAGCGCCGAACCACAGGTTGGAGATACGCAGTATTTT. Protein: CSAEPQVGDTQYF. This chain links TRBV29-1 with TRBJ2-3; weak D call: TRBD1 (5 bases). The CDR3 runs to 13 residues. The V and J ends lost 7 bases and 5 bases respectively, with 16 bases between them. Germline CDR1 reads SQVTM; CDR2 reads ANQGSEA.

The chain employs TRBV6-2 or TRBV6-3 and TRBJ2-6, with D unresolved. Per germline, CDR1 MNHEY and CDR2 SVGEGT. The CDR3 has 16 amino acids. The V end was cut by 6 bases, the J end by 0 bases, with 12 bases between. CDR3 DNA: TGTGCCAGCAGCCTACCCCGATCCTCTGGGGCCAACGTCCTGACTTTC. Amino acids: CASSLPRSSGANVLTF.

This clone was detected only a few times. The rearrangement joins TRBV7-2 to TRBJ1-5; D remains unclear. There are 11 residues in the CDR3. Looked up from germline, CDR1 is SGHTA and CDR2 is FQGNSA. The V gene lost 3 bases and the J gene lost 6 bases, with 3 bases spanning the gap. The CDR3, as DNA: TGTGCCAGCAGCTTGGGTCAGCCCCAGCATTTT. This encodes CASSLGQPQHF.

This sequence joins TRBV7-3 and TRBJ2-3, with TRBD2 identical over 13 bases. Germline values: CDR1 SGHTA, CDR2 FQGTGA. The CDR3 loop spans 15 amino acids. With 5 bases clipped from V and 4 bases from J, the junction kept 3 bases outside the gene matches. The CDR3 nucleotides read TGTGCCAGCAGCACAGGACTAGCGGGGGCAGATACGCAGTATTTT. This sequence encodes CASSTGLAGADTQYF.

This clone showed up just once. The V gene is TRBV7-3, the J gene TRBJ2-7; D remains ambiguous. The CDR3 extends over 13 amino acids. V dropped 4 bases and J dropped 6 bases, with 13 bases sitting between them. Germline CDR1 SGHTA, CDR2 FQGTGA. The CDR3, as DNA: TGTGCCAGCAGCTATGGGCACATGAGCGAGCAGTACTTC. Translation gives CASSYGHMSEQYF. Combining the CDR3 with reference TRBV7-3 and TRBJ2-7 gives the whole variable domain GAGVSQTPSNKVTEKGKYVELRCDPISGHTALYWYRQSLGQGPEFLIYFQGTGAADDSGLPNDRFFAVRPEGSVSTLKIQRTERGDSAVYLCASSYGHMSEQYFGPGTRLTVT.

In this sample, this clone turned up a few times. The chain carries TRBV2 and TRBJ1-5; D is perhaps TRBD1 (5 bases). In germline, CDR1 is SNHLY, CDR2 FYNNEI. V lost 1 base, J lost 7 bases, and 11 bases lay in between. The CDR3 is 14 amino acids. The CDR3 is CASSEGGAGQPQHF. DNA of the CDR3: TGTGCCAGCAGTGAAGGGGGCGCGGGGCAGCCCCAGCATTTT.

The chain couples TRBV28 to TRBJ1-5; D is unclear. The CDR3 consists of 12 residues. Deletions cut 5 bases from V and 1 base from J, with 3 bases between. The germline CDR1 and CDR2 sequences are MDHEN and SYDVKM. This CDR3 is CASSRSNQPQHF. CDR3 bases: TGTGCCAGCAGTCGGAGCAATCAGCCCCAGCATTTT.

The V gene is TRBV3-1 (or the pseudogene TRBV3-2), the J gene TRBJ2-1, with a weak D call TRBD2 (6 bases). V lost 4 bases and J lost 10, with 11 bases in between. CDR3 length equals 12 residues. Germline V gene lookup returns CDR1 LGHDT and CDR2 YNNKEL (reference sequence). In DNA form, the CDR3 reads TGTGCCAGCAGCCTTGCCCGGGAGGAGCAGTTCTTC. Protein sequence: CASSLAREEQFF.

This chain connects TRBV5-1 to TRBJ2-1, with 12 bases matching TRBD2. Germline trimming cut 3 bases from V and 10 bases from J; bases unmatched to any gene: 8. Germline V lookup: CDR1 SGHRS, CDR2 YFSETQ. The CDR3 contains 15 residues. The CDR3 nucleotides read TGCGCCAGCAGCTCTGGACTAGCGGGGTTACGCGAGCAGTTCTTC. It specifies CASSSGLAGLREQFF.